A single sample is the source of the 7 T cell receptor beta chains below, sequenced in a study of CD8 T cells in ankylosing spondylitis. In TCRdb, the 5' RACE reads were re-called with MiXCR into one record per CDR3 protein. The table lists approximately 400,000 distinct CDR3 sequences, 25% to 30% of them singletons. The antigens these receptors bind are not known. Study-level findings and limits: Ankylosing spondylitis blood seemed to carry a telltale TCR beta motif made of about 8 highly homologous variants.

Sequenced: blood, either unsorted or a sorted T cell fraction (not recorded which). These receptor sequences come from a male donor with ankylosing spondylitis.

The V gene is TRBV20-1, the J gene TRBJ1-2, with 7 bases lining up with TRBD1. V was pared by 5 bases and J by 3 bases, with 3 bases of the junction left unmatched. This CDR3 is built from 12 residues. Germline lookup yields CDR1 DFQATT and CDR2 SNEGSKA (reference sequence). The CDR3 sequence is CSAGRGDYGYTF. In DNA form, the CDR3 reads TGCAGTGCTGGCAGGGGGGACTATGGCTACACCTTC.

This clonotype was picked up many times. This sequence joins TRBV7-9 and TRBJ2-1, with a weak D call TRBD1 (6 bases). Trimming stripped 1 base from V and 14 bases from J, with 9 bases between. The V gene's germline CDR1 is SEHNR and CDR2 FQNEAQ (reference sequence). This CDR3 is built from 11 residues. CDR3 protein: CASSLGTEEFF. DNA of the CDR3: TGTGCCAGCAGCTTAGGGACAGAGGAGTTCTTC.

J is TRBJ2-5 and V is TRBV20-1, with a tentative D call TRBD1 (5 bases). This CDR3 spans 15 amino acids. Per germline, CDR1 DFQATT and CDR2 SNEGSKA (reference sequence). Trimming took off 0 bases at V and 4 bases at J, with 15 bases between the two ends. The CDR3 region has the DNA TGCAGTGCTAGAGATCCTCCAGGGAATTTAGAGACCCAGTACTTC. It is translated as CSARDPPGNLETQYF.

The chain has TRBV7-9 and TRBJ2-1; TRBD2 aligns across 9 bases. This CDR3 is built from 14 residues. V lost 4 bases, J lost 8 bases, and 6 bases stayed unmatched. Germline loops: CDR1 SEHNR, CDR2 FQNEAQ (reference sequence). CDR3 residues: CASSSRAGGDEQFF. DNA for the CDR3: TGTGCCAGCAGCTCCCGCGCGGGGGGGGATGAGCAGTTCTTC.

V gene TRBV20-1 combines with J gene TRBJ2-7, with no clear D. The V and J ends lost 1 base and 3 bases respectively, with 13 bases between them. Germline V gene data show CDR1 as DFQATT and CDR2 as SNEGSKA (reference sequence). The CDR3 is 14 amino acids. CDR3 protein: CSARGDGSNYEQYF. Written as DNA, the CDR3 is TGCAGTGCTAGAGGCGACGGCAGCAACTACGAGCAGTACTTC.

The rearrangement uses TRBV20-1 and TRBJ2-1; TRBD2 is a possible D gene (6 bases). This CDR3 contains 13 residues. CDR1 and CDR2 (germline): DFQATT, SNEGSKA (reference sequence). Deletions cut 4 bases from V and 9 bases from J, with 16 bases between. CDR3 in amino acids: CSATSPRGGEQFF. CDR3 DNA sequence: TGCAGTGCTACTAGCCCGCGGGGTGGTGAGCAGTTCTTC.

CDR3 residues: CASRATGQLRGYTF. In DNA form, the CDR3 reads TGTGCCAGCAGGGCGACAGGCCAACTCAGGGGCTACACCTTC. The chain is built from TRBV27 and TRBJ1-2, with a weak D call TRBD1 (6 bases). This CDR3 has 14 residues. The germline V gene has CDR1 MNHEY and CDR2 SMNVEV (reference sequence). The ends were cut back, 6 bases at V and 8 bases at J, with 19 bases in the middle.